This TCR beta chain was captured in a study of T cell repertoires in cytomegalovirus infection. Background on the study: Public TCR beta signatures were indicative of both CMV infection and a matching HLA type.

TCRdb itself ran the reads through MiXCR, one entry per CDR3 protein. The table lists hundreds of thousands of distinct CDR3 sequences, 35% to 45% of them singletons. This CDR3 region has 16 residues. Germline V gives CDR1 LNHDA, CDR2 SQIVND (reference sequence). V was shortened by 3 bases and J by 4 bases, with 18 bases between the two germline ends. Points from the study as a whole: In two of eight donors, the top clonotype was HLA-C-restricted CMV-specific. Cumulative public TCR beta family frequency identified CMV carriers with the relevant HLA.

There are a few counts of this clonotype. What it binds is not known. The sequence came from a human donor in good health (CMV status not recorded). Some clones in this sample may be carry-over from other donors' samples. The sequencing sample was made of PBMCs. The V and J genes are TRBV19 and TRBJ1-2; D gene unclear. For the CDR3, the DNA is TGTGCCAGTAGTATGAGAGAGAGATACAGATCCTATGGCTACACCTTC. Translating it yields CASSMRERYRSYGYTF.